Listed here are 24 T cell receptor beta chains from one sample, sequenced in a study of blood T cells in healthy people across ages. A sample-barcoded 5' primer and a J-beta primer mix were used in a second PCR of about 7 to 12 cycles. TCRdb re-called the 5' RACE reads with MiXCR, one entry per CDR3 protein. Found here are around 670,000 distinct CDR3 sequences, 25% to 30% of them singletons; the top ten hold 15% to 18%. The source material was blood. These receptors were collected from an elderly woman in good health.

As for this clonotype: A much larger clone differs from this one at a single base, so this may be a read error. Because the CDR3 is missing its conserved closing phenylalanine or tryptophan, this is likely a read error. CDR3 in DNA: TGTGCCAGCAGCTTGTGGACAGGGAGATACGTCCTGACTTAC. Translated: CASSLWTGRYVLTY. The chain uses TRBV5-6 and TRBJ2-6; 8 nucleotides match TRBD1. The junction had 5 bases not matched to a gene; V was cut back by 1 base and J by 11 bases. Germline CDR1 SGHDT, CDR2 YYEEEE. The CDR3 is made up of 14 amino acids.

This clonotype was counted only a few times. The chain recombines TRBV20-1 with TRBJ2-4, with no clear D. The length of the CDR3 is 15 residues. V dropped 5 bases and J dropped 5 bases, with 19 bases sitting between them. The germline V gene encodes CDR1 DFQATT and CDR2 SNEGSKA (reference sequence). As DNA, the CDR3 is TGCAGTGCTGGCCCCCCAGTGGCCCGCCAAAACATTCAGTACTTC. Translating gives CSAGPPVARQNIQYF.

About this clonotype itself: This clone may be a read error of a much larger clone one base away. This rearrangement joins TRBV12-3 or TRBV12-4 to TRBJ2-3; a possible D gene is TRBD1 (5 bases). The CDR3 spans 14 residues. The V and J ends lost 6 bases and 4 bases respectively, with 14 bases between them. This CDR3 reads CASSWGRRADTQYF. As DNA, the CDR3 is TGTGCCAGCAGCTGGGGCAGGAGAGCAGATACGCAGTATTTT.

With respect to this clonotype: A clone one base away is much larger, so this may be a read error. This rearrangement joins TRBV6-1 to TRBJ2-5, with unresolved D. Germline assignment: CDR1 MNHNS and CDR2 SASEGT. V lost 6 bases and J 13 bases, leaving 18 bases between the germline ends. The CDR3 totals 12 residues. The CDR3: CASSLSKGFAYF. CDR3 in DNA: TGTGCCAGCAGCCTCAGTAAGGGTTTTGCGTACTTC.

V and J are TRBV9 and TRBJ2-1; D is perhaps TRBD1 (6 bases). The CDR3 spans 12 residues. The V gene lost 3 bases and the J gene lost 7 bases, with 8 bases spanning the gap. Germline V gene sequence: CDR1 SGDLS, CDR2 YYNGEE. Here the CDR3 reads CASSATGNEQFF. The CDR3 DNA follows: TGTGCCAGCAGCGCGACAGGAAATGAGCAGTTCTTC.

Regarding this clonotype: This CDR3 fails to terminate in the conserved phenylalanine or tryptophan, so it likely reflects a read error. The limits of the CDR3 on the DNA are not certain, so only TCRdb's listed CDR3 is given. V and J are TRBV20-1 and TRBJ2-1. The CDR3 is 13 amino acids in total, end residues counted. Germline V lookup: CDR1 DFQATT, CDR2 SNEGSKA (reference sequence). CDR3 sequence: CSASIGYGYTFGS.

The table lists this clonotype with a few counts. The genes are TRBV27 and TRBJ2-4; 10 nucleotides agree with TRBD2. V lost 8 bases, J lost 13 bases, and 20 bases stayed unmatched. Germline loops: CDR1 MNHEY, CDR2 SMNVEV (reference sequence). CDR3 size: 16 residues. The CDR3 DNA sequence: TGTGCCAGCCGGGCTAGCGGGGGATTTAGGTTCGAGGCCCAGTACTTC. It specifies CASRASGGFRFEAQYF.

This clonotype was recorded many times. V usage is TRBV7-2 and J usage is TRBJ1-2, with 9 positions matching TRBD1. The V segment lost 5 bases and the J segment 7 bases; nucleotides outside the gene matches: 11. The length of the CDR3 is 15 residues. CDR1 is SGHTA, CDR2 FQGNSA, per germline. The CDR3 DNA sequence: TGTGCCAGCAGCGCCAGAACGGGACAGGGAGGTGGCTACACCTTC. It codes for CASSARTGQGGGYTF.

Remarks on this clonotype: A much larger clone differs by one base, so this may be a read error. The chain uses TRBV2 and TRBJ1-5; unclear D gene. CDR3 size: 13 residues. Germline assignment: CDR1 SNHLY and CDR2 FYNNEI. V was pared by 1 base and J by 12 bases, with 13 bases between. In DNA, the CDR3 is TGTGCCAGCAGTGAAGAGTTCGGAAAGCTCCAGCATTTT. This translates into CASSEEFGKLQHF. Complete variable domain (other parts from reference TRBV2 and TRBJ1-5): EPEVTQTPSHQVTQMGQEVILRCVPISNHLYFYWYRQILGQKVEFLVSFYNNEISEKSEIFDDQFSVERPDGSNFTLKIRSTKLEDSAMYFCASSEEFGKLQHFGDGTRLSIL.

The table lists this clonotype with many counts. The V and J genes are TRBV11-3 and TRBJ2-1, with TRBD1 matching 9 bases. V shed 5 bases and J 2 bases; nucleotides not matched to a gene: 4. CDR3 length: 15 amino acids. Germline CDR1 reads SGHNT; CDR2 reads YENEEA. The DNA for the CDR3 is TGTGCCAGCAGCCTAGGACAGGGGACCTACAATGAGCAGTTCTTC. Amino acids: CASSLGQGTYNEQFF.

This chain links TRBV4-1 with TRBJ2-1; perhaps TRBD1 as D (6 bases). Trimming cost V 6 bases and J 12 bases, with 21 bases left between them. The CDR3 extends over 14 amino acids. Germline V gives CDR1 MGHRA, CDR2 YSYEKL. The CDR3 DNA follows: TGCGCCAGCAGAAACAATCGCCAGGGGACGCCGCAGTTCTTC. Protein sequence: CASRNNRQGTPQFF.

The chain uses TRBV7-2 and TRBJ1-3; no clear D gene. This CDR3 has 13 residues. Germline CDR1 is SGHTA and CDR2 is FQGNSA. The ends were cut back, 5 bases at V and 7 bases at J, with 12 bases in the middle. The CDR3 coding sequence is TGTGCCAGCAGCCGTGGATTTAGGAACACCATATATTTT. Encoded protein: CASSRGFRNTIYF.

Turning to this clonotype: This sequence may be a read error, since a much larger clone differs from it by one base. This chain connects TRBV20-1 to TRBJ2-5; TRBD1 matches 8 bases. Germline CDR1 and CDR2: DFQATT and SNEGSKA (reference sequence). This CDR3 spans 12 amino acids. This CDR3 is CSAYDRGEAQYF. The CDR3 region has the DNA TGCAGTGCTTACGACAGGGGAGAGGCCCAGTACTTC.

The V gene is TRBV7-2, the J gene TRBJ2-3; D gene uncertain. V was cut by 5 bases and J by 5 bases, with 11 bases left in between. The CDR3 contains 13 residues. Germline V CDR1 and CDR2: SGHTA, FQGNSA. The CDR3 DNA reads TGTGCCAGCAGCATTACCCTTAAAGATACGCAGTATTTT. This translates into CASSITLKDTQYF. Full variable domain (remainder filled in from reference TRBV7-2 and TRBJ2-3): GAGVSQSPSNKVTEKGKDVELRCDPISGHTALYWYRQSLGQGLEFLIYFQGNSAPDKSGLPSDRFSAERTGGSVSTLTIQRTQQEDSAVYLCASSITLKDTQYFGPGTRLTVL.

In this sample, this clonotype turned up many times. V usage is TRBV5-5 and J usage is TRBJ2-5; 12 nucleotides agree with TRBD2. Looked up from germline, CDR1 is SGHKS and CDR2 is YYEKEE (reference sequence). The J segment lost 2 bases and the V segment lost 0 bases, leaving 5 bases of the junction unmatched. CDR3 length: 17 amino acids. The CDR3 protein is CASSLATSGGEQETQYF. The DNA for the CDR3 is TGTGCCAGCAGCTTGGCGACTAGCGGGGGAGAACAAGAGACCCAGTACTTC.

The rearrangement links TRBV7-2 to TRBJ2-1; 10 bases line up with TRBD1. Germline V lookup: CDR1 SGHTA, CDR2 FQGNSA. V lost 5 bases to trimming and J lost 5 bases; unmatched junction nucleotides: 6. This CDR3 region has 15 residues. CDR3 DNA sequence: TGTGCCAGCAGCCTCCAGGGACAGGGGAACAATGAGCAGTTCTTC. Its protein is CASSLQGQGNNEQFF. The complete variable domain, with remaining parts taken from reference TRBV7-2 and TRBJ2-1, reads GAGVSQSPSNKVTEKGKDVELRCDPISGHTALYWYRQSLGQGLEFLIYFQGNSAPDKSGLPSDRFSAERTGGSVSTLTIQRTQQEDSAVYLCASSLQGQGNNEQFFGPGTRLTVL.

Concerning this clonotype: Mismatch with germline at one junction end may stem from a read error. V is TRBV14 and J is TRBJ2-7; 11 bases agree with TRBD1. Germline V gene lookup returns CDR1 SGHDN and CDR2 FVKESK. The CDR3 loop spans 15 amino acids. The CDR3 DNA reads TGTACCAGCAGCCAGCTCGGACAGGGGGCTTACGAGCAGTACTTC. This codes for CTSSQLGQGAYEQYF.

This clonotype was counted only a few times. This chain uses TRBV20-1 with TRBJ2-3; possible D gene TRBD2, 7 bases. The CDR3 has 13 residues. Germline lookup yields CDR1 DFQATT and CDR2 SNEGSKA (reference sequence). The V end lost 8 bases, the J end lost 2 bases, and 14 bases lay between the germline ends. The CDR3 is CSLGGGYTDTQYF. The CDR3 bases are TGCAGTCTGGGGGGGGGCTACACAGATACGCAGTATTTT.

This clonotype was seen a single time. The chain recombines TRBV6-2 or TRBV6-3 with TRBJ2-2, with 7 bases lining up with TRBD2. The CDR3 extends over 17 amino acids. J lost 4 bases, V lost 7 bases, and 15 bases had no gene match. Germline V gene lookup returns CDR1 MNHEY and CDR2 SVGEGT. CDR3 nucleotides: TGTGCCAGCATTGGAGTGATTGGCGGGGGACTCACCGGGGAGCTGTTTTTT. Its translation: CASIGVIGGGLTGELFF.

In the case of this clonotype: A much larger clone differs by one base, so this may be a read error. The chain uses TRBV7-9 and TRBJ2-6; D call uncertain. Trimming took off 4 bases at V and 0 bases at J, with 7 bases between the two ends. CDR1 and CDR2 from the germline V gene are SEHNR and FQNEAQ (reference sequence). The CDR3 runs 15 residues. The DNA of the CDR3 is TGTGCCAGCAGCTACGGGCCCTCTGGGGCCAACGTCCTGACTTTC. It codes for CASSYGPSGANVLTF.

This clonotype was recorded many times. The chain employs TRBV20-1 and TRBJ2-3, with D unresolved. The CDR3 is 12 amino acids. The V and J ends lost 6 bases and 8 bases respectively, with 15 bases between them. Germline CDR1 DFQATT, CDR2 SNEGSKA (reference sequence). The CDR3 nucleotides read TGCAGTGCCACGACGGTGCCAGGTACGCAGTATTTT. Translating it yields CSATTVPGTQYF.

This clonotype was recorded at least ten times. The genes are TRBV11-2 and TRBJ1-2; D remains ambiguous. V lost 1 base and J lost 1, with 13 bases in between. This CDR3 spans 16 amino acids. The germline CDR1 and CDR2 sequences are SGHAT and FQNNGV. The CDR3 sequence is CASSLAGSGNNYGYTF. CDR3 in DNA: TGTGCCAGCAGCTTAGCTGGAAGCGGCAATAACTATGGCTACACCTTC. Full variable domain (rest looked up from reference TRBV11-2 and TRBJ1-2): EAGVAQSPRYKIIEKRQSVAFWCNPISGHATLYWYQQILGQGPKLLIQFQNNGVVDDSQLPKDRFSAERLKGVDSTLKIQPAKLEDSAVYLCASSLAGSGNNYGYTFGSGTRLTVV.

This clonotype appeared a few times. This could be a read error, since a much larger clone is one nucleotide away. CDR3 amino acids: CANSSGRSGAFF. The CDR3 coding sequence is TGTGCCAACAGTAGCGGGAGGTCCGGAGCTTTCTTT. The V call is TRBV6-1, the J call TRBJ1-1; D is uncertain. This CDR3 is 12 amino acids long. Germline CDR1 is MNHNS and CDR2 is SASEGT.

This clonotype was seen ten or more times. The rearrangement links TRBV18 to TRBJ1-5; D unresolved. Germline V gives CDR1 KGHSH, CDR2 LQKENI. The CDR3 extends over 14 amino acids. V was trimmed by 5 bases and J by 0 bases, leaving 8 bases between them. CDR3 DNA: TGTGCCAGCTCAACAGATTATAGCAATCAGCCCCAGCATTTT. Its translation is CASSTDYSNQPQHF.